This T cell receptor (beta chain) was retrieved from a study of graft-versus-host responses after intestinal transplantation. CDR1 KGHSH and CDR2 LQKENI come from the germline V gene. The CDR3 runs to 16 residues. Trimming took 0 bases from V and 4 from J, leaving 15 bases between them. Remarks on this clone: Its antigen is still unknown.

Using immunoSEQ multiplex PCR, the repertoire was profiled, and TCRdb retains in-frame clones only, with some absent. There are fewer than 85,000 clones in the sample; more than 80% occur only once, and approximately 2.7% lies in the top ten. The sequence was collected from a human donor who received an intestinal transplant. The material sequenced was unstimulated CD8+ T cells sorted from spleen or lymph node cells, taken before intestinal transplant. The chain employs TRBV18 and TRBJ1-1; perhaps TRBD1 as D (5 bases). The CDR3 coding sequence is TGTGCCAGCTCACCACCGAGGTCGGCAGGGATCACTGAAGCTTTCTTT. Residues: CASSPPRSAGITEAFF.